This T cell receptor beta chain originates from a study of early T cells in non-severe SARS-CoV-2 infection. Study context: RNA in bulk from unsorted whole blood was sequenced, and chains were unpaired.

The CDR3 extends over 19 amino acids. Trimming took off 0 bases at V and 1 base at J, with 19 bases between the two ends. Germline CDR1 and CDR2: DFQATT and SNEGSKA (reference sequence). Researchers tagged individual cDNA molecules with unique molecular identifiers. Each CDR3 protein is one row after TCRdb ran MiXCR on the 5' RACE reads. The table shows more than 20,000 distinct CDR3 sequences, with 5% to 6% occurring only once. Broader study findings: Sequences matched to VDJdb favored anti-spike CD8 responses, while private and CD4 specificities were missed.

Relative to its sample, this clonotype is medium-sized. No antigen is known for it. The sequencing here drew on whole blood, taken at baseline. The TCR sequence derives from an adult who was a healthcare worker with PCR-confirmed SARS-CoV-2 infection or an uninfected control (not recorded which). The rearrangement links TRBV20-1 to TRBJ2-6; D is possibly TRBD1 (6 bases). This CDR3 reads CSARDEQTGISSGANVLTF. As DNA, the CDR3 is TGCAGTGCTAGAGACGAACAGACAGGAATTTCTTCTGGGGCCAACGTCCTGACTTTC.